This TCR beta chain was profiled in a study of OX40 agonist ivuxolimab in advanced cancers. Turning to the study itself: Patients were dosed with the agonistic anti-OX40 (CD134) antibody ivuxolimab.

This CDR3 is 15 amino acids long. V was pared by 5 bases and J by 4 bases, with 14 bases between. Germline values: CDR1 SGHTA, CDR2 FQGNSA. TCRdb keeps only in-frame clones here, not all; method: immunoSEQ multiplex PCR. Of some 10,000 clones in the sample, 86% were seen once. The rearrangement links TRBV7-2 to TRBJ1-4; a weak D match, TRBD1 (5 bases). The starting material was CD4+ or CD8+ T cells sorted from blood, obtained in a trial of the OX40 agonist ivuxolimab. This clonotype originated in an adult with an advanced solid tumor such as melanoma, head and neck, liver or kidney cancer. The CDR3 sequence is CASSPQERLNEKLFF. The CDR3 DNA is TGTGCCAGCAGCCCACAGGAACGGCTTAATGAAAAACTGTTTTTT. Full variable domain (missing parts from reference TRBV7-2 and TRBJ1-4): GAGVSQSPSNKVTEKGKDVELRCDPISGHTALYWYRQSLGQGLEFLIYFQGNSAPDKSGLPSDRFSAERTGGSVSTLTIQRTQQEDSAVYLCASSPQERLNEKLFFGSGTQLSVL.